The 20 T cell receptor beta chains given below trace back to one sample, sequenced in a study of blood T cell repertoires in COVID-19. The protocol was immunoSEQ multiplex PCR, while the TCRdb copy is restricted to in-frame clones and leaves out a portion. The sample lists almost 200,000 clones; 85% were seen once. The sequenced material came from peripheral blood. All receptors come from a man aged 55 to 70 with COVID-19, enrolled during active disease.

A single count supports this clone. V gene TRBV7-9 combines with J gene TRBJ2-7; D is unresolved. Germline CDR1 reads SEHNR; CDR2 reads FQNEAQ (reference sequence). The V end was cut by 2 bases, the J end by 3 bases, with 8 bases between. The CDR3 runs 13 residues. CDR3 region: CASSLSPGYEQYF. CDR3 nucleotide sequence: TGTGCCAGCAGCTTATCCCCCGGCTACGAGCAGTACTTC.

CDR3 in amino acids: CASFRTASTDTQYF. The CDR3, as DNA: TGTGCCAGCTTCAGGACAGCTAGCACAGATACGCAGTATTTT. The V and J genes are TRBV18 and TRBJ2-3, with D possibly TRBD1 on 6 matching bases. CDR3 size: 14 residues. Between the trimmed V and J ends, which lost 7 bases and 0 bases, there was a span of 11 bases. Germline V lookup: CDR1 KGHSH, CDR2 LQKENI.

The chain employs TRBV4-3 and TRBJ1-5; 7 bases are shared with TRBD1. CDR1 and CDR2 from the germline V gene are LGHNA and YSLEER. The V and J ends lost 1 base and 0 bases, in that order; junction bases with no gene match: 15. The CDR3 is made up of 20 amino acids. The CDR3 protein is CASSQATGTDPRYSNQPQHF. DNA of the CDR3: TGCGCCAGCAGCCAAGCTACAGGGACAGATCCCCGCTATAGCAATCAGCCCCAGCATTTT.

This chain links TRBV20-1 with TRBJ1-2, with D maybe TRBD1 (6 bases). CDR1 and CDR2 from the germline V gene are DFQATT and SNEGSKA (reference sequence). This CDR3 has 11 residues. Trimming removed 3 bases from V and 8 bases from J, with 10 bases in between. CDR3 DNA: TGCAGTGCTAGCCTTGGGGGCGGCTACACCTTC. Amino acid sequence: CSASLGGGYTF.

This rearrangement joins TRBV3-1 (or the pseudogene TRBV3-2) to TRBJ1-1, with unresolved D. Germline-derived CDR1 and CDR2 are LGHDT and YNNKEL (reference sequence). This CDR3 comprises 14 residues. Trimming removed 3 bases from V and 0 bases from J, with 8 bases in between. The CDR3 DNA reads TGTGCCAGCAGCCAGAACAGCATGAACACTGAAGCTTTCTTT. Translating it yields CASSQNSMNTEAFF.

This rearrangement joins TRBV28 to TRBJ1-5, with 7 bases that match TRBD1. The CDR3 runs to 16 residues. Germline trimming cut 3 bases from V and 6 bases from J; bases unmatched to any gene: 11. CDR1 is MDHEN, CDR2 SYDVKM, per germline. CDR3 loop: CASSFLGIQGSQPQHF. CDR3 in DNA: TGTGCCAGCAGTTTTTTGGGCATACAGGGGAGTCAGCCCCAGCATTTT.

For the CDR3, the DNA is TGTGCCAGCAGCCAAGATACAGGGGGCCGCGCGAACACTGAAGCTTTCTTT. Translating it yields CASSQDTGGRANTEAFF. The V and J genes are TRBV3-1 (or the pseudogene TRBV3-2) and TRBJ1-1; 9 positions agree with TRBD1. Germline V gene sequence: CDR1 LGHDT, CDR2 YNNKEL (reference sequence). V shed 0 bases and J 1 base; nucleotides not matched to a gene: 6. The CDR3 has 17 residues.

This clone was recorded once. The genes are TRBV2 and TRBJ1-1, with 9 bases lining up with TRBD1. Germline V gives CDR1 SNHLY, CDR2 FYNNEI. Trimming removed 1 base from V and 5 bases from J; junction bases left unmatched: 8. CDR3 length: 16 amino acids. For the CDR3, the DNA is TGTGCCAGCAGTGAAGTTACAGGGGGCCCTAGGACTGAAGCTTTCTTT. Protein: CASSEVTGGPRTEAFF. Drawing the rest from reference TRBV2 and TRBJ1-1, the complete variable domain is EPEVTQTPSHQVTQMGQEVILRCVPISNHLYFYWYRQILGQKVEFLVSFYNNEISEKSEIFDDQFSVERPDGSNFTLKIRSTKLEDSAMYFCASSEVTGGPRTEAFFGQGTRLTVV.

This clone has a single count. V usage is TRBV19 and J usage is TRBJ1-1, with D uncertain. The germline V and J ends were trimmed by 4 bases and 1 base, with 10 bases remaining between them. Germline lookup yields CDR1 LNHDA and CDR2 SQIVND (reference sequence). The CDR3 totals 14 residues. CDR3 coding DNA: TGTGCCAGTAGTAAGAGGGAGGGGAACACTGAAGCTTTCTTT. Translation: CASSKREGNTEAFF.

The gene calls are TRBV5-4 and TRBJ1-2, with 7 bases matching TRBD1. Germline V gene data show CDR1 as SGHNT and CDR2 as YYREEE (reference sequence). The CDR3 runs 13 residues. Trimming took 5 bases from V and 7 from J; bases not matched to a gene: 8. The CDR3 nucleotides read TGTGCCAGCAGTTCCCAGGGGGTAGCTGGCTACACCTTC. It is translated as CASSSQGVAGYTF.

This clone was seen just once. The chain has TRBV29-1 and TRBJ2-4; tentative D call: TRBD2 (6 bases). Germline values: CDR1 SQVTM, CDR2 ANQGSEA. CDR3 size: 12 residues. V lost 6 bases and J lost 6, with 12 bases in between. DNA of the CDR3: TGCAGCGTCCGTAGGGGAGGAAACATTCAGTACTTC. Translating gives CSVRRGGNIQYF. Complete variable domain (other parts from reference TRBV29-1 and TRBJ2-4): SAVISQKPSRDICQRGTSLTIQCQVDSQVTMMFWYRQQPGQSLTLIATANQGSEATYESGFVIDKFPISRPNLTFSTLTVSNMSPEDSSIYLCSVRRGGNIQYFGAGTRLSVL.

This clone was seen more than once but under ten times. This chain uses TRBV6-5 with TRBJ2-1; D call uncertain. Germline V gives CDR1 MNHEY, CDR2 SVGAGI. V was pared by 8 bases and J by 5 bases, with 16 bases between. CDR3 length equals 14 residues. CDR3 coding DNA: TGTGCCAGCTCTCCCCCCGGGTCCCACAATGAGCAGTTCTTC. It codes for CASSPPGSHNEQFF.

The chain is built from TRBV10-3 and TRBJ1-4; D call uncertain. Germline CDR1 ENHRY, CDR2 SYGVKD. V was cut by 4 bases and J by 7 bases, with 10 bases left in between. The CDR3 runs to 13 residues. The CDR3 sequence is CAISGPGIEKLFF. CDR3 nucleotide sequence: TGTGCCATCAGTGGTCCCGGGATTGAAAAACTGTTTTTT.

This rearrangement joins TRBV3-1 (or the pseudogene TRBV3-2) to TRBJ2-1, with a tentative D call TRBD1 (5 bases). V lost 6 bases to trimming and J lost 4 bases, with 10 bases between them. Germline-derived CDR1 and CDR2 are LGHDT and YNNKEL (reference sequence). This CDR3 has 13 residues. The CDR3 DNA reads TGTGCCAGCAGTATCGCAGGGTACAATGAGCAGTTCTTC. Amino acid sequence: CASSIAGYNEQFF.

V gene TRBV2 combines with J gene TRBJ2-1, with 9 positions matching TRBD1. Germline lookup yields CDR1 SNHLY and CDR2 FYNNEI. J was trimmed by 8 bases and V by 4 bases; bases with no gene match: 6. The CDR3 spans 14 residues. The CDR3 spells CASSGRTGADEQFF. The CDR3 DNA is TGTGCCAGCAGTGGGAGGACAGGGGCTGATGAGCAGTTCTTC.

The CDR3 nucleotides are TGTGCCAGCAGCGCAGACAGGGGGCGCGGCTATGGCTACACCTTC. Translation: CASSADRGRGYGYTF. This sequence joins TRBV5-6 and TRBJ1-2, with 10 bases aligning to TRBD1. CDR1 SGHDT and CDR2 YYEEEE come from the germline V gene. V trimming: 4 bases; J trimming: 4 bases; junction bases outside the gene matches: 7. The CDR3 runs to 15 residues.

The chain has TRBV7-9 and TRBJ1-2, with 7 bases that match TRBD1. This CDR3 has 14 residues. Germline assignment: CDR1 SEHNR and CDR2 FQNEAQ (reference sequence). With V trimmed by 4 bases and J by 5 bases, 7 bases remained unmatched. CDR3 sequence reads: CASSSTGLGYGYTF. In DNA, the CDR3 is TGTGCCAGCAGCTCGACAGGGCTGGGGTATGGCTACACCTTC.

The chain joins TRBV9 to TRBJ2-2; maybe TRBD1 (6 bases). This CDR3 spans 14 amino acids. The germline V gene has CDR1 SGDLS and CDR2 YYNGEE. The germline V and J ends were trimmed by 3 bases and 2 bases, with 8 bases remaining between them. The DNA for the CDR3 is TGTGCCAGCAGCGGACAGGCCAACACCGGGGAGCTGTTTTTT. Translating gives CASSGQANTGELFF.

The J gene is TRBJ1-2, the V gene TRBV5-1; TRBD1 aligns across 7 bases. This CDR3 comprises 16 residues. Germline V gene lookup returns CDR1 SGHRS and CDR2 YFSETQ. Losses at the gene ends were 2 bases for V and 5 bases for J; bases not matched to a gene: 12. DNA for the CDR3: TGCGCCAGCAGCTTCACGACAGGGACCCAGGGGTATGGCTACACCTTC. As protein: CASSFTTGTQGYGYTF.

This chain links TRBV3-1 (or the pseudogene TRBV3-2) with TRBJ1-6; 8 bases fit TRBD1. The germline V gene has CDR1 LGHDT and CDR2 YNNKEL (reference sequence). Trimming at V came to 2 bases and at J to 9 bases, leaving 3 bases not matched to a gene. There are 14 residues in the CDR3. CDR3 amino acids: CASSQRDRSSPLHF. Written as DNA, the CDR3 is TGTGCCAGCAGCCAACGGGACAGGTCTTCACCCCTCCACTTT.